This T cell receptor (beta chain) is drawn from a study of cytomegalovirus exposure and HLA in healthy donors. Study-wide findings and caveats: In a later analysis, the majority of CMV-associated beta chains seemingly showed HLA restriction. Some public TCRs appeared in many individuals, while most sequences were rare. Accurate predictions that matched the HLA-A and HLA-B alleles of most subjects were reportedly made from TCR beta sequences.

Donors in the study were healthy people who gave bone marrow. This clone came up once. Its matching antigen is unknown. The length of the CDR3 is 14 residues. From germline, CDR1 is SGHVS and CDR2 FNYEAQ. PCR employed 60 Vbeta and 13 Jbeta primers. Sequencing was performed with immunoSEQ multiplex PCR; in TCRdb, only in-frame clones are kept and a portion is missing. The table includes approximately 220,000 clones, roughly 88% detected once. The chain uses TRBV7-6 and TRBJ2-5; D is uncertain. The DNA end is a closer match to TRBJ2-7, so the J assignment may be wrong. This receptor was obtained from a boy under 10 years old in good health and CMV-seronegative. Sample: PBMCs. The CDR3, as DNA: TGTGCCAGCAGCTTAGGTCCGGCGGCCCTCGAGCAGTACTTC. Translated: CASSLGPAALEQYF.